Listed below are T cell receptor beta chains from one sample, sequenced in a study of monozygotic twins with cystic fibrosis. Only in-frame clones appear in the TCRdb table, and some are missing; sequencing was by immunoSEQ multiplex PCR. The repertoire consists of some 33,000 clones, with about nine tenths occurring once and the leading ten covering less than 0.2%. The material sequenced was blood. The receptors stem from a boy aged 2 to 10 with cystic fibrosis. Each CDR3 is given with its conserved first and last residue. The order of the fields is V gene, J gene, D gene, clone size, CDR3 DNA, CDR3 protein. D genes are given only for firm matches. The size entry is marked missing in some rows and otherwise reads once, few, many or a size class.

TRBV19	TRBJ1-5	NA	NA	TGTGCCAGTAGTATAGGCCTAGGGGGCAATCAGCCCCAGCATTTT	CASSIGLGGNQPQHF
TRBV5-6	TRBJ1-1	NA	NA	TGTGCCAGCAGCTTCCTGAACACTGAAGCTTTCTTT	CASSFLNTEAFF
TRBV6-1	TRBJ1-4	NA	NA	TGTGCCGGGGGGGAAAAGGGACTGTTTTTT	CAGGEKGLFF
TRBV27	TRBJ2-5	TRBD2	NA	TGTGCCAGCAGTTTATCACCTAGCGGGGGGTCGAAGAGGACCCAGTACTTC	CASSLSPSGGSKRTQYF
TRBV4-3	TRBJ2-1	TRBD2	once	TGCGCCAGCAGCCAAGTCCCACTAGCGGGCATCTATGAGCAGTTCTTC	CASSQVPLAGIYEQFF
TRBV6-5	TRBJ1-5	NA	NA	TGTGCCAGCAGTTGGCAGGAGTATCAGCCCCAGCATTTT	CASSWQEYQPQHF
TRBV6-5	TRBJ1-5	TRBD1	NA	TGTGCCAGCAGTAGGGGGCGCGAGGATCAGCCCCAGCATTTT	CASSRGREDQPQHF
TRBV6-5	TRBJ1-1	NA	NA	TGTGCCAGCAGTTACTCGTCCGACACTGAAGCTTTCTTT	CASSYSSDTEAFF
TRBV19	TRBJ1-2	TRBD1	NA	TGTGCCAGTAGTGTACCCTCAGACAGGGGGCTTATCTATGGCTACACCTTC	CASSVPSDRGLIYGYTF
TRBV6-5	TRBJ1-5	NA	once	TGTGCCAGCAGTTACGGGGGGGCTGGTCAGCCCCAGCATTTT	CASSYGGAGQPQHF
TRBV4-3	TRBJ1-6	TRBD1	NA	TGCGCCAGCAGCCCTGGACAGGGAAATTCACCCCTCCACTTT	CASSPGQGNSPLHF
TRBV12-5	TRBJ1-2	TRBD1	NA	TGTGCTAGTGGTCAAGGACAGGCTATCTATGGCTACACCTTC	CASGQGQAIYGYTF
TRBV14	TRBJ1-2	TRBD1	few	TGTGCCAGCAGCCCCGCAGGAAACAGGGGGGTGAACTATGGCTACACCTTC	CASSPAGNRGVNYGYTF
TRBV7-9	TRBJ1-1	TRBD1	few	TGTGCCAGCAGCTCAAGACAGGGGGGTACTGAAGCTTTCTTT	CASSSRQGGTEAFF